This is a list of T cell receptor beta chains from one sample in a study of regulatory T cells in long-lasting Graves disease. TCRdb reprocessed the multiplex PCR reads via MiXCR and lists one record per CDR3 protein. The sample lists hundreds of thousands of distinct CDR3 sequences, about 16% occurring once. This sample also belongs to another study, concerning T cells in Graves' hyperthyroidism and ophthalmopathy.

Sequencing was performed on peripheral blood mononuclear cells (PBMCs), taken at new diagnosis, from a patient treated with antithyroid drugs. The receptors shown here come from a young woman with Graves disease. CDR3s include the opening cysteine and the closing phenylalanine or tryptophan. The D gene is left open where the match is weak. Clone sizes are given selectively: once, few, many, or a class where the clone is expanded.

d_call | j_call | v_call | clone_size | cdr3_nt | cdr3_aa
TRBD2 | TRBJ2-1 | TRBV28 | - | TGTGCCAGTTGTTCGGGACTAGCGGGAGTTGAGCAGTTCTTC | CASCSGLAGVEQFF
- | TRBJ1-4 | TRBV6-1 | - | TGTGCCAGCAGTCACAGGAAGGAAAAACTGTTTTTT | CASSHRKEKLFF
- | TRBJ2-7 | TRBV28 | many | TGTGCCAGCAGTTTCATGCAGGGAACCCCCCCCTACGAGCAGTACTTC | CASSFMQGTPPYEQYF
- | TRBJ2-1 | TRBV6-2/TRBV6-3 | few | TGTGCCAGCAGTTACACAGGGAGCTCCTACAATGAGCAGTTCTTC | CASSYTGSSYNEQFF
- | TRBJ1-5 | TRBV19 | - | TGTGCCAGTAGTACCTGGACTGGCAATCAGCCCCAGCATTTT | CASSTWTGNQPQHF
TRBD1 | TRBJ2-7 | TRBV30 | few | TGTGCCTGTCTTCGCGGACAGGGTTTAGGCGAGCAGTACTTC | CACLRGQGLGEQYF
- | TRBJ2-3 | TRBV30 | - | TGTGCCGGGAATATTTCTCCTAGCACAGATACGCAGTATTTT | CAGNISPSTDTQYF
- | TRBJ2-5 | TRBV10-3 | - | TGTGCCATCAGGAACGAGTTAATTGGAGAGACCCAGTACTTC | CAIRNELIGETQYF
- | TRBJ2-1 | TRBV12-3/TRBV12-4 | many | TGTGCCAGCGGGGGTCACGAAATAATGAGTCAGTTCTTC | CASGGHEIMSQFF
- | TRBJ1-1 | TRBV6-5 | many | TGTGCCAGCAGTTATACTTTCCAGGCCGCTGAAGGGGAAGCTTTCTTT | CASSYTFQAAEGEAFF
TRBD1 | TRBJ1-1 | TRBV7-3 | many | TGTGCCAGCAGCGCGATTCCGGGACAGCTGAACACTGAAGCTTTCTTT | CASSAIPGQLNTEAFF
- | TRBJ1-3 | TRBV20-1 | few | TGCAGTGTGGGCAGGGCGAACACCATATATTTT | CSVGRANTIYF
- | TRBJ2-6 | TRBV20-1 | few | TGCAGTGCCGCAAGCCTAATCGGGGTCAACGTCCTGACTTTC | CSAASLIGVNVLTF
TRBD1 | TRBJ1-5 | TRBV6-1 | few | TGTGCCAGCAGTGTTTCCCTCGGGACAGGGGTCAGCCAGCCCCAGCATTTT | CASSVSLGTGVSQPQHF
- | TRBJ1-4 | TRBV18 | - | TGTGCCAGCTCACCGCAAAGATCGGAAAAACTGTTTTTT | CASSPQRSEKLFF
TRBD2 | TRBJ2-1 | TRBV7-9 | - | TGTGCCAGCAGCGGACTGGGACTAGTCCATCTATCCGGTGAGCAGTTCTTC | CASSGLGLVHLSGEQFF
- | TRBJ1-2 | TRBV20-1 | - | TGCAGTGCTAGGAATAGCCTCGAACTCCCCCCCTATGGCTACACCTTC | CSARNSLELPPYGYTF
- | TRBJ1-2 | TRBV27 | many | TGTGCCAGCAGCCTCGACGGGGTTAACTATGGCTACACCTTC | CASSLDGVNYGYTF
- | TRBJ2-7 | TRBV6-5 | many | TGTGCCAGCAGTTACAGGGACACCTTCTTCTACGAGCAGTACTTC | CASSYRDTFFYEQYF
- | TRBJ2-2 | TRBV5-1 | - | TGCGCCAGCAGCTTGGGTGGGGGCGCGAACACCGGGGAGCTGTTTTTT | CASSLGGGANTGELFF
- | TRBJ2-2 | TRBV7-9 | few | TGCGCCAGCAGCTTGGTGGGCGAGGCCGGGGAGCTGTTTTTT | CASSLVGEAGELFF
- | TRBJ2-6 | TRBV15 | many | TGTGCCACCAGCCTCAAACGCGAGCCGCCCGCCGTCCTGACTTTC | CATSLKREPPAVLTF
TRBD2 | TRBJ2-1 | TRBV6-2/TRBV6-3 | few | TGTGCCAGCAGATTACTAGCGGGGCCTGGTGAGCAGTTCTTC | CASRLLAGPGEQFF
- | TRBJ2-7 | TRBV5-1 | - | TGCGCCAGCAGCTGGGACATAAAGGCGCGTCTGAGCTCCTACGAGCAGTACTTC | CASSWDIKARLSSYEQYF
- | TRBJ1-5 | TRBV28 | many | TGTGCCAGCGGGCAGCTCAATCAGCCCCAGCATTTT | CASGQLNQPQHF
- | TRBJ2-5 | TRBV29-1 | many | TGCAGCGTTGTCCAGGGGCAAGAGACCCAGTACTTC | CSVVQGQETQYF
- | TRBJ2-5 | TRBV6-1 | few | TGTGCCAGCAACCCAGGGAGGGAGACCCAGTACTTC | CASNPGRETQYF
- | TRBJ1-2 | TRBV6-2/TRBV6-3 | many | TGTGCCAGCGGGTATGCCAGGAAGACCGCCTTC | CASGYARKTAF
- | TRBJ1-1 | TRBV28 | many | TGTGCCAGCAGTCTCTTAATAGGCCAAGGTGGAGTGAGATTT | CASSLLIGQGGVRF
- | TRBJ2-2 | TRBV2 | few | TGTGCCAGCAACCTCATCGGGGGGCGGAGCCCCCCCCCGAACACCGGGGAGCTGTTTTTT | CASNLIGGRSPPPNTGELFF
TRBD1 | TRBJ2-7 | TRBV7-2 | few | TGTGCCAGCAGCTTATGGGGGGGACAGGGTGGGGAGCAGTACTTC | CASSLWGGQGGEQYF
TRBD1 | TRBJ2-3 | TRBV12-3/TRBV12-4 | many | TGTGCCAGCAGTAGAAACCGGGACAGGGGCACAGATACGCAGTATTTT | CASSRNRDRGTDTQYF
TRBD1 | TRBJ1-1 | TRBV20-1 | - | TGCAGTGCTCGTTACCACTCCGGGACAGGGAGATTCGGCACTGAAGCTTTCTTT | CSARYHSGTGRFGTEAFF
- | TRBJ1-2 | TRBV30 | few | TGTGCCTGGAGTGAAGAAACCGGGACGGGAAATGGCTACACCTTC | CAWSEETGTGNGYTF
TRBD1 | TRBJ1-5 | TRBV27 | many | TGTGCCAGCAGGGCCAGGGGGCGAGAGGGTCAGCCCCAGCATTTT | CASRARGREGQPQHF
- | TRBJ2-5 | TRBV5-1 | - | TGCGCCAGCAGCGTGCCGGGGGCCCAAGAGACCCAGTACTTC | CASSVPGAQETQYF
- | TRBJ2-5 | TRBV27 | few | TGTGCCAGCAGTTTCGGGGCCAGCCACCAAGAGACCCAGTACTTC | CASSFGASHQETQYF
TRBD2 | TRBJ2-5 | TRBV27 | - | TGTGCCAGCAGTTTAAATCCCCGGACGGGGGGTGAGACCCAGTACTTC | CASSLNPRTGGETQYF
TRBD1 | TRBJ2-2 | TRBV5-1 | few | TGCGCCAGCAGCTTCGGACAGGGGGGCACCGGGGAGCTGTTTTTT | CASSFGQGGTGELFF
TRBD1 | TRBJ2-1 | TRBV6-2/TRBV6-3 | - | TGTGCCAGCAGTTACGGGACAGGGAATGATGAGCAGTTCTTC | CASSYGTGNDEQFF
TRBD2 | TRBJ2-2 | TRBV7-2 | many | TGTGCCAGCAGCCCTGGTGGACTAGGATTTAGTGGGGAGCTGTTTTTT | CASSPGGLGFSGELFF